The entry below describes one TCR beta chain. At one end the junction does not follow the germline gene, possibly because of a read error. This entry belongs to a study of tumor-infiltrating lymphocytes in glioblastoma multiforme. TCRB libraries came from RNA via three nested multiplex PCR rounds. TCRdb passed the multiplex PCR reads through MiXCR, listing each CDR3 protein once. The data show about 32,000 distinct CDR3 sequences, with about 58% seen just once and 33% held by the top ten. CDR1 is MDHEN, CDR2 SYDVKM, per germline. The CDR3 runs to 15 residues. The clonotype originates from a male donor with glioblastoma. The V call is TRBV28, the J call TRBJ1-1; TRBD1 matches at 7 bases. Sequencing was carried out using brain tumor tissue. The CDR3 spells CVSSLEGAMNTEAFF. In DNA form, the CDR3 reads TGTGTCAGCAGTCTAGAGGGGGCCATGAACACTGAAGCTTTCTTT.